This is a list of T cell receptor beta chains from one sample in a study of response to subunit inactivated influenza vaccine. TCRdb used MiXCR to reprocess the RT-PCR reads, holding one entry per CDR3 protein. Here the sample spans about 190,000 distinct CDR3 sequences, approximately 15% being singletons. The sequenced sample was CD8+ T cells sorted from PBMCs, obtained 5 days after vaccination. These receptor sequences come from a man over 45 who received an inactivated influenza vaccine. CDR3s include the opening cysteine and the closing phenylalanine or tryptophan. The order of the fields is J gene, clone size, D gene, CDR3 length, V gene, CDR3 DNA, CDR3 protein. A D gene is named only where the DNA matches it firmly. The size field is filled for only some rows; it gives once, few, many or a size class.

TRBJ2-7,NA,NA,15,TRBV27,TGTGCCAGCAGTTTATTAGGGGAGAGTGGCTACGAGCAGTACTTC,CASSLLGESGYEQYF
TRBJ2-1,NA,NA,15,TRBV6-2/TRBV6-3,TGTGCCAGCACTCCTCATATCGGCAAAGAAGGAAAGCAGTTCTTC,CASTPHIGKEGKQFF
TRBJ2-2,few,NA,16,TRBV6-2/TRBV6-3,TGTGCCAGCAGTTACTCCGGGGGCCTCAACACCGGGGAGCTGTTTTTT,CASSYSGGLNTGELFF
TRBJ2-2,NA,TRBD2,18,TRBV3-1,TGTGCCAGCAGCCAACTCGGGGGGGCCGCGGGGAACACCGGGGAGCTGTTTTTT,CASSQLGGAAGNTGELFF
TRBJ1-1,many,NA,17,TRBV9,TGTGCCAGCAGCATTAACCTTGGGCAGGGGCCGACCACTGAAGCTTTCTTT,CASSINLGQGPTTEAFF
TRBJ1-4,NA,TRBD1,19,TRBV11-2,TGTGCCAGCAGCTTTCCCTTTCCGGGACAGGGTCTGGGCGGGGAAAAACTGTTTTTT,CASSFPFPGQGLGGEKLFF
TRBJ2-2,NA,TRBD2,17,TRBV10-3,TGTGCCATCAGTGATAGACTAGCGGGAACGAACACCGGGGAGCTGTTTTTT,CAISDRLAGTNTGELFF
TRBJ1-2,many,TRBD1,13,TRBV29-1,TGCAGCGTCCGACCAGGGGGCGACTATGGCTACACCTTC,CSVRPGGDYGYTF
TRBJ2-3,few,TRBD2,15,TRBV9,TGTGCCAGCAGAGCCGGGACTAGCGGCACAGATACGCAGTATTTT,CASRAGTSGTDTQYF
TRBJ2-7,NA,NA,14,TRBV6-5,TGTGCCAGCAGTTACGGGCAGGGTATAGACGAGCAGTACTTC,CASSYGQGIDEQYF
TRBJ2-3,few,TRBD1,16,TRBV12-3/TRBV12-4,TGTGCCAGCAGTCCAGGTGGGACAGGGGCCACAGATACGCAGTATTTT,CASSPGGTGATDTQYF
TRBJ2-5,NA,TRBD2,15,TRBV28,TGTGCCAGCAGACGCACTAGCGGAAAACAAGAGACCCAGTACTTC,CASRRTSGKQETQYF
TRBJ2-3,few,TRBD2,17,TRBV13,TGTGCCAGCAGCCCAACCGGGTCGGGACTAACGGAAGATACGCAGTATTTT,CASSPTGSGLTEDTQYF
TRBJ1-6,few,NA,14,TRBV7-2,TGTGCCAGCAGCCTTTTGGGGTACAGTTCACCCCTCCACTTT,CASSLLGYSSPLHF
TRBJ1-4,few,NA,20,TRBV7-8,TGTGCCAGCAGCTCAGCAGAAAGGGACCCAAAATTCTCCTTGAATGAAAAACTGTTTTTT,CASSSAERDPKFSLNEKLFF
TRBJ2-7,NA,NA,12,TRBV2,TGTGCCAGCAATCCCGGCACCTACGAGCAGTACTTC,CASNPGTYEQYF
TRBJ2-7,NA,TRBD2,15,TRBV7-9,TGTGCCAGCAGCTTAGGACTAGCGGGAGCCGGCGAGCAGTACTTC,CASSLGLAGAGEQYF
TRBJ1-1,many,NA,14,TRBV7-9,TGTGCCAGCAGCTATGTGGGGGCTACCCCACGGGCTTTCTTT,CASSYVGATPRAFF
TRBJ1-1,NA,NA,15,TRBV5-1,TGCGCCAGCAACGCAGGGACCCTTCCGAACACTGAAGCTTTCTTT,CASNAGTLPNTEAFF
TRBJ2-7,NA,TRBD2,15,TRBV29-1,TGCAGCGTCGTACTCCGGGACTACGATTCCTACGAGCAGTACTTC,CSVVLRDYDSYEQYF